This T cell receptor beta chain was sequenced for a study of T-cell memory formation after mild COVID-19 (dated by TCRdb to the early 2020s). With respect to the entire study: TCR sequence clusters from the two donors were largely donor specific. The cohort comprised two young, previously healthy adult volunteers, one female and one male. In a couple of donors, T-cell clones that expanded and contracted after mild COVID-19 were tracked by sequencing TCRalpha and TCRbeta repertoires over time.

The germline V gene provides CDR1 MNHEY and CDR2 SVGAGI. The CDR3 numbers 16 residues from cysteine through phenylalanine. Of all the DNA, just the CDR3 is kept, 48 bases in frame from base 1. The germline ends are 15 bases apart after V is trimmed by 5 bases and J by 0 bases. Results the study describes overall, beyond this receptor: Contracting CD4+ clones turned up mainly in the CM and EM memory subsets, whereas EMRA was where CD8+ clones were enriched. The study covered only two mild cases, and larger cohorts including severe cases with pre-infection samples were considered necessary. From day 15 to 85, contracting clones showed balanced CD4/CD8 phenotypes, whereas a second wave of clones that expanded from day 15 to 37 leaned towards CD4+. The detection of some responding clones in pre-infection memory suggests that pre-existing cross-reactive memory T cells joined the SARS-CoV-2 response. SARS-CoV-2 specificity was not confirmed for the second-wave clones peaking on day 37.

Ficoll-Paque density gradient centrifugation was used to isolate PBMCs. This sample was sequenced with an Illumina NovaSeq 6000. TCRalpha and TCRbeta cDNA libraries were built by 5'RACE with constant-segment primers, adding sample barcodes and unique molecular identifiers. RNA was extracted from every sample with Trizol reagent. The libraries were amplified in two PCR steps, and the second step added a second sample barcode and Illumina TruSeq adapters. Sequencing of libraries was performed on an Illumina NovaSeq with 2 x 150 bp paired-end reads. The original pipeline was this. Reads were demultiplexed and collapsed into UMI-guided consensus sequences with migec v1.2.7. Using mixcr v2.1.11, UMI consensuses were aligned to TRA and TRB V and J templates and then assembled into clonotypes. A clonotype was counted as expanded or contracted only if both edgeR and NoisET called the change significant, with noise models trained on biological replicates. For edgeR calls, the thresholds were a false discovery rate-adjusted p below 0.01 and a log2 fold-change of 1. As an exploratory analysis of dynamics, max-normalized trajectories of the 1000 most abundant clonotypes were examined with PCA combined with hierarchical clustering. Each responding clone was given a CD4 or CD8 phenotype based on the CD4+ and CD8+ repertoires, which had been sequenced separately. Using fastp trimming at Q25 and MiXCR clonotype assembly, TCRdb reanalyzed the public sequencing data and kept in-frame beta chains. Rows with one shared CDR3 protein collapse into an entry with the most common genes and DNA. In this record, the V and J calls reflect TCRdb's handling and not the investigators' own analysis. Within this sample are about 47,000 distinct CDR3 sequences, with roughly 9.8% of them counted one time only. Jointly, the top ten make up 10% to 15% of the sample.

About this clonotype itself: Its specific antigen is unknown. Base qualities are not provided; no much larger clone lies one nucleotide away.

The sample comprised PBMCs or a T cell subset sorted from them (not recorded which). The chain joins TRBV6-5 to TRBJ2-3; the D gene is not confidently resolved. The receptor was derived from an adult woman who had mild COVID-19 (a few samples of this study predate the infection). The sample titles of this study are shuffled in the database, so cell type and time point are left out; the donor was told from shared clones. The DNA sequence follows: TGTGCCAGCAGTACGCCTTCGCGCGATAGCACAGATACGCAGTATTTT. This yields the protein CASSTPSRDSTDTQYF.